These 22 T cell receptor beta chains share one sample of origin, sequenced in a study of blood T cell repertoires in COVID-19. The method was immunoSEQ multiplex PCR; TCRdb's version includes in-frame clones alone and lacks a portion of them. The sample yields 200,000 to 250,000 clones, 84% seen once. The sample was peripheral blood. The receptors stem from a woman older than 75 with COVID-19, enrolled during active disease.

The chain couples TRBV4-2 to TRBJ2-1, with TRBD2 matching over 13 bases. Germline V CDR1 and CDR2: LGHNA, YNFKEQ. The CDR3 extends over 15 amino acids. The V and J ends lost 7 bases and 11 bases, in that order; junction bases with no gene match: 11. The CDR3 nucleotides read TGTGCCAGCACGGCCCCGGGACTAGCGGGATCTAAGCAGTTCTTC. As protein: CASTAPGLAGSKQFF.

Here the CDR3 DNA reads TGTGCCAGCAGCCTCGGGACTAGCGGAATCTACGAGCAGTACTTC. Amino acid sequence: CASSLGTSGIYEQYF. J is TRBJ2-7 and V is TRBV7-6; 11 bases are shared with TRBD2. With 5 bases clipped from V and 3 bases from J, the junction kept 6 bases outside the gene matches. The V gene's germline CDR1 is SGHVS and CDR2 FNYEAQ. The length of the CDR3 is 15 residues.

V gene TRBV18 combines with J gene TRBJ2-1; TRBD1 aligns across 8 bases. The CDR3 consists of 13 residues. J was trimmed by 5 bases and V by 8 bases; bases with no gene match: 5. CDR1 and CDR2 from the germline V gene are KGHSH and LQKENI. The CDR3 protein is CASGQGGDNEQFF. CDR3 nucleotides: TGTGCCAGCGGACAGGGTGGGGACAATGAGCAGTTCTTC. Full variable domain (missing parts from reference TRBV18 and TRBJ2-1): NAGVMQNPRHLVRRRGQEARLRCSPMKGHSHVYWYRQLPEEGLKFMVYLQKENIIDESGMPKERFSAEFPKEGPSILRIQQVVRGDSAAYFCASGQGGDNEQFFGPGTRLTVL.

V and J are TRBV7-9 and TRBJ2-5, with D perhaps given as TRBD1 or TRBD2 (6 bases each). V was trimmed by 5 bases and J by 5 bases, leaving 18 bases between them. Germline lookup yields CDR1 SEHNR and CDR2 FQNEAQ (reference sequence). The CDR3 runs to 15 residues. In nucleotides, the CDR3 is TGTGCCAGCAGCATAGGGGGGCCCGGGGTGGAGACCCAGTACTTC. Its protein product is CASSIGGPGVETQYF.

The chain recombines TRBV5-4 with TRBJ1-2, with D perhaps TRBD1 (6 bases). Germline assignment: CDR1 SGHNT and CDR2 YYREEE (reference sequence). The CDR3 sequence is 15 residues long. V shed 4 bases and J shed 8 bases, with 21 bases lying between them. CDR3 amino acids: CASSAPSGARLGYTF. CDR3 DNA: TGTGCCAGCAGCGCCCCATCAGGGGCACGTTTGGGCTACACCTTC.

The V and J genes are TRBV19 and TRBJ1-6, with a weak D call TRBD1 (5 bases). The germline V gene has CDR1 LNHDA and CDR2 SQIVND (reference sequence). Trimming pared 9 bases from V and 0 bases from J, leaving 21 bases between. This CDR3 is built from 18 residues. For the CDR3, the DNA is TGTGCCAGCACCTCGGAGGGGTGGATGAGCTCCTATAATTCACCCCTCCACTTT. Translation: CASTSEGWMSSYNSPLHF. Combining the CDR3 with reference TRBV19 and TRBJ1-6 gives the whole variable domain DGGITQSPKYLFRKEGQNVTLSCEQNLNHDAMYWYRQDPGQGLRLIYYSQIVNDFQKGDIAEGYSVSREKKESFPLTVTSAQKNPTAFYLCASTSEGWMSSYNSPLHFGNGTRLTVT.

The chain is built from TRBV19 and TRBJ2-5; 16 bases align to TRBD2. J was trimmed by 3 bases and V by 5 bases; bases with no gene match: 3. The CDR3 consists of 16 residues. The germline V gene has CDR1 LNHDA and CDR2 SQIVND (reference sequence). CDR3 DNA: TGTGCCAGTAGTGAGGGACTAGCGGGAGGGAAAGAGACCCAGTACTTC. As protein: CASSEGLAGGKETQYF. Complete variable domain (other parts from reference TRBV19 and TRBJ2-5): DGGITQSPKYLFRKEGQNVTLSCEQNLNHDAMYWYRQDPGQGLRLIYYSQIVNDFQKGDIAEGYSVSREKKESFPLTVTSAQKNPTAFYLCASSEGLAGGKETQYFGPGTRLLVL.

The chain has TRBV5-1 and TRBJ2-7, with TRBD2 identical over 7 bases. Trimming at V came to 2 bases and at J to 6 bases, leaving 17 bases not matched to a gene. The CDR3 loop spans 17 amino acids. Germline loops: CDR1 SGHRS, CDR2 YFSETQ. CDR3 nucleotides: TGCGCCAGCAGCTTTTTGGCCATTAGCGGGCTTACGGGCGAGCAGTACTTC. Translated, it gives CASSFLAISGLTGEQYF.

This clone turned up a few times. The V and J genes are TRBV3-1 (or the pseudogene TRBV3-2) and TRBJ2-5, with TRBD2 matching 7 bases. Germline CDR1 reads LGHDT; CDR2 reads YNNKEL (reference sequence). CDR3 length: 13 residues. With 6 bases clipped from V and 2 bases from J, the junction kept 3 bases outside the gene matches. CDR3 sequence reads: CASSSSGQETQYF. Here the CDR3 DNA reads TGTGCCAGCAGTTCTAGCGGACAAGAGACCCAGTACTTC.

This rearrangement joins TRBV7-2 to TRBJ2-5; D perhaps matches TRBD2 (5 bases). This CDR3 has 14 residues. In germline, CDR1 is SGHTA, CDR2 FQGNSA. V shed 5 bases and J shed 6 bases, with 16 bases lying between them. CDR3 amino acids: CASSPTGGEKTQYF. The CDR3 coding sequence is TGTGCCAGCAGCCCCACCGGAGGTGAGAAGACCCAGTACTTC.

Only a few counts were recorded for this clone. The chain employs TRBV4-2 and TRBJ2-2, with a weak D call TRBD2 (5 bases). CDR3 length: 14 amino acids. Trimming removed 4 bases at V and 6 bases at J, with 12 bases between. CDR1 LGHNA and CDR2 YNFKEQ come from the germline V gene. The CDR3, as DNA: TGTGCCAGCAGCCCTCGCGGGCCGGCCGGGGAGCTGTTTTTT. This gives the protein CASSPRGPAGELFF.

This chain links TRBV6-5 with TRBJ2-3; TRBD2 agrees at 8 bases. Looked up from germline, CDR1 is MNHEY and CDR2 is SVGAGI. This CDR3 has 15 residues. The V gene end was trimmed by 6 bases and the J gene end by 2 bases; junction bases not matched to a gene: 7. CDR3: CASSRLAGNTDTQYF. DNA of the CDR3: TGTGCCAGCAGCCGGTTAGCGGGGAACACAGATACGCAGTATTTT.

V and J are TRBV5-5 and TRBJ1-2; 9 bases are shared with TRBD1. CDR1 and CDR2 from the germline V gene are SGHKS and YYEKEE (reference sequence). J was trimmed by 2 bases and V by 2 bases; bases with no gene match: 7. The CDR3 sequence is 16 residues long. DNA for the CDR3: TGTGCCAGCAGCTTACCGGGACAGGGCATAAACTATGGCTACACCTTC. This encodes CASSLPGQGINYGYTF.

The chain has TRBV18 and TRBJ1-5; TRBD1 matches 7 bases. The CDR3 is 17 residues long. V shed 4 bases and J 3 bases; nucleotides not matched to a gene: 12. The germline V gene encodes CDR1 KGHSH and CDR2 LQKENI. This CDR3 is CASSRAKTGTVNQPQHF. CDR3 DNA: TGTGCCAGCTCACGTGCAAAAACCGGGACAGTCAATCAGCCCCAGCATTTT.

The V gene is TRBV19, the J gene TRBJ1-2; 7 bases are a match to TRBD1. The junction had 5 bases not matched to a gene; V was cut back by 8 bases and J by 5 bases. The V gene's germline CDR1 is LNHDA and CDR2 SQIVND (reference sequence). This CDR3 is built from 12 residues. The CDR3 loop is CASVDRTYGYTF. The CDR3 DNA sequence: TGTGCCAGTGTGGACAGGACTTATGGCTACACCTTC.

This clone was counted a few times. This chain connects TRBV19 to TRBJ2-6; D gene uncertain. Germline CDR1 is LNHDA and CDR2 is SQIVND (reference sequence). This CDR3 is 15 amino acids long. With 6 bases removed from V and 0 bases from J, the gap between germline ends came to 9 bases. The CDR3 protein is CASRSVRSGANVLTF. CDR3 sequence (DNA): TGTGCCAGTAGATCTGTCCGCTCTGGGGCCAACGTCCTGACTTTC.

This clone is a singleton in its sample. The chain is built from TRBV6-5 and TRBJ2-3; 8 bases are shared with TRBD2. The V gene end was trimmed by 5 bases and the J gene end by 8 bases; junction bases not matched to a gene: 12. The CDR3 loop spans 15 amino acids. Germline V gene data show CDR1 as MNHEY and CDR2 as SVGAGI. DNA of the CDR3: TGTGCCAGCAGTACCGGGACTAGAACGAAACCTACGCAGTATTTT. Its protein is CASSTGTRTKPTQYF.

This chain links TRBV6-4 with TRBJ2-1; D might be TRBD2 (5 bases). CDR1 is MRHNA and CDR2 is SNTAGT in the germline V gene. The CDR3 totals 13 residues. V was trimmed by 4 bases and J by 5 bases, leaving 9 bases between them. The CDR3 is CASSAERHNEQFF. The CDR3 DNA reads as TGTGCCAGCAGTGCGGAGCGGCACAATGAGCAGTTCTTC.

CDR3 residues: CASSETGGETQYF. In nucleotides, the CDR3 is TGTGCCAGTAGTGAGACAGGGGGGGAGACCCAGTACTTC. The V and J genes are TRBV19 and TRBJ2-5; 9 nucleotides match TRBD1. Per the germline V gene, CDR1 is LNHDA and CDR2 is SQIVND (reference sequence). This CDR3 has 13 residues. J gave up 5 bases and V 5 bases, and 3 bases lay outside the gene matches. Drawing the rest from reference TRBV19 and TRBJ2-5, the complete variable domain is DGGITQSPKYLFRKEGQNVTLSCEQNLNHDAMYWYRQDPGQGLRLIYYSQIVNDFQKGDIAEGYSVSREKKESFPLTVTSAQKNPTAFYLCASSETGGETQYFGPGTRLLVL.

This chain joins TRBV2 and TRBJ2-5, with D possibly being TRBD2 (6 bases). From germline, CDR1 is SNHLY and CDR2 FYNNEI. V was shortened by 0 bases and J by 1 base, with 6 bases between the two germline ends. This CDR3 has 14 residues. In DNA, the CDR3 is TGTGCCAGCAGTGAAGCGACTAGCCAAGAGACCCAGTACTTC. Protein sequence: CASSEATSQETQYF.

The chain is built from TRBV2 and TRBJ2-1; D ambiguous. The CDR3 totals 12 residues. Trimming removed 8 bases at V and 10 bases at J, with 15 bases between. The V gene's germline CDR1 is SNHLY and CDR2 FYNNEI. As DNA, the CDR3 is TGTGCCAGCTCCCTAGGTGGTGAGGAGCAGTTCTTC. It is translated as CASSLGGEEQFF.

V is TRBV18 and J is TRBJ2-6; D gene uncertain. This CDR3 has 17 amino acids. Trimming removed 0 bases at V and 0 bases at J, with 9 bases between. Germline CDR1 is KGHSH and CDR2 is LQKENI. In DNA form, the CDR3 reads TGTGCCAGCTCACCACCGGCAGGCCTCTCTGGGGCCAACGTCCTGACTTTC. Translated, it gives CASSPPAGLSGANVLTF.